These 16 T cell receptor beta chains were all obtained from the same sample, sequenced in a study of OX40 agonist ivuxolimab in advanced cancers. Clones were sequenced by immunoSEQ multiplex PCR, and TCRdb holds only the in-frame ones, with some missing. The sample lists roughly 80,000 clones, approximately 86% occurring once. Sequenced here: CD4+ or CD8+ T cells sorted from blood, sampled in a trial of the OX40 agonist ivuxolimab. Receptors originate from an adult with an advanced solid tumor such as melanoma, head and neck, liver or kidney cancer.

With regard to this clone: Other DNA sequences within the sample encode an identical CDR3. The rearrangement joins TRBV28 to TRBJ2-7; no firm D call. The CDR3 is 12 residues long. CDR1 and CDR2 (germline): MDHEN, SYDVKM. The ends were cut back, 1 base at V and 3 bases at J, with 4 bases in the middle. CDR3 nucleotide sequence: TGTGCCAGCAGTTTATCTAACTACGAGCAGTACTTC. This codes for CASSLSNYEQYF. Based on the CDR3 plus reference TRBV28 and TRBJ2-7, the full variable domain is DVKVTQSSRYLVKRTGEKVFLECVQDMDHENMFWYRQDPGLGLRLIYFSYDVKMKEKGDIPEGYSVSREKKERFSLILESASTNQTSMYLCASSLSNYEQYFGPGTRLTVT.

The V and J genes are TRBV19 and TRBJ1-5, with 9 bases fitting TRBD1. Germline values: CDR1 LNHDA, CDR2 SQIVND (reference sequence). V was pared by 7 bases and J by 5 bases, with 18 bases of the junction left unmatched. This CDR3 comprises 18 residues. The CDR3 DNA sequence: TGTGCCAGTACCCCGGGGGGACAGGGAGGTTCGGGAGATCAGCCCCAGCATTTT. Its translation: CASTPGGQGGSGDQPQHF. Together with reference TRBV19 and TRBJ1-5, the CDR3 gives the full variable domain: DGGITQSPKYLFRKEGQNVTLSCEQNLNHDAMYWYRQDPGQGLRLIYYSQIVNDFQKGDIAEGYSVSREKKESFPLTVTSAQKNPTAFYLCASTPGGQGGSGDQPQHFGDGTRLSIL.

The CDR3 DNA reads TGTGCCAGCAGTCGCTCAGGGGGGAGTCAGCCCCAGCATTTT. This encodes CASSRSGGSQPQHF. The rearrangement links TRBV6-5 to TRBJ1-5; TRBD1 matches 7 bases. V was clipped by 5 bases and J by 6 bases; unmatched bases: 7. Germline-derived CDR1 and CDR2 are MNHEY and SVGAGI. The CDR3 sequence is 14 residues long.

The chain uses TRBV4-3 and TRBJ2-1, with a possible D match to TRBD2 (7 bases). V shed 4 bases and J shed 8 bases, with 12 bases lying between them. There are 13 residues in the CDR3. Germline CDR1 LGHNA, CDR2 YSLEER. CDR3 coding DNA: TGCGCCAGCAGCCCTTCCGGGGGGCATGAGCAGTTCTTC. It is translated as CASSPSGGHEQFF.

This clone occurred a few times. The rearrangement joins TRBV7-9 to TRBJ2-3; 11 bases align to TRBD2. The CDR3 is 16 residues long. The germline V gene has CDR1 SEHNR and CDR2 FQNEAQ (reference sequence). The V segment lost 5 bases and the J segment 2 bases; nucleotides outside the gene matches: 6. CDR3 sequence reads: CASSASGGLHTDTQYF. CDR3 nucleotides: TGTGCCAGCAGCGCTAGCGGGGGGCTCCACACAGATACGCAGTATTTT. The entire variable domain, with the rest obtained from reference TRBV7-9 and TRBJ2-3, is as follows: DTGVSQNPRHKITKRGQNVTFRCDPISEHNRLYWYRQTLGQGPEFLTYFQNEAQLEKSRLLSDRFSAERPKGSFSTLEIQRTEQGDSAMYLCASSASGGLHTDTQYFGPGTRLTVL.

This clone was observed a few times. This chain joins TRBV5-5 and TRBJ1-3; tentatively, D is TRBD1 (5 bases). Germline CDR1 and CDR2: SGHKS and YYEKEE (reference sequence). This CDR3 contains 16 residues. Trimming took off 3 bases at V and 0 bases at J, with 13 bases between the two ends. CDR3: CASSSVTGASGNTIYF. The CDR3 nucleotides are TGTGCCAGCAGCTCCGTTACAGGCGCCTCTGGAAACACCATATATTTT.

This chain joins TRBV27 and TRBJ2-1, with 7 bases fitting TRBD2. The CDR3 sequence is 15 residues long. Germline assignment: CDR1 MNHEY and CDR2 SMNVEV (reference sequence). After removal of 4 bases from V and 9 bases from J, the junction contained 12 bases not matched to a gene. Here the CDR3 DNA reads TGTGCCAGCAGTTACTCAGGCGGGAGCAAAGGTGAGCAGTTCTTC. It translates to CASSYSGGSKGEQFF.

This clone has just one count. This chain connects TRBV30 to TRBJ1-1; D remains unclear. Trimming pared 4 bases from V and 5 bases from J, leaving 8 bases between. Looked up from germline, CDR1 is GTSNPN and CDR2 is SVGIG (reference sequence). The CDR3 extends over 11 amino acids. DNA of the CDR3: TGTGCCTGGATGCTGAGGACTGAAGCTTTCTTT. Translating gives CAWMLRTEAFF.

The CDR3 bases are TGTGCCAGCAGCCAACTCCGGGGCAATGAGCAGTTCTTC. Translated: CASSQLRGNEQFF. V is TRBV14 and J is TRBJ2-1; D might be TRBD2 (5 bases). The length of the CDR3 is 13 residues. Looked up from germline, CDR1 is SGHDN and CDR2 is FVKESK. Trimming removed 2 bases from V and 6 bases from J, with 8 bases in between.

This chain joins TRBV28 and TRBJ2-7; D is perhaps TRBD2 (5 bases). CDR3 length equals 15 residues. Per the germline V gene, CDR1 is MDHEN and CDR2 is SYDVKM. V was pared by 5 bases and J by 3 bases, with 17 bases between. The CDR3 coding sequence is TGTGCCAGCAGTCCTGGACTCCATAGACACTACGAGCAGTACTTC. Protein sequence: CASSPGLHRHYEQYF.

This chain connects TRBV4-3 to TRBJ1-2; 9 bases map to TRBD1. This CDR3 is built from 14 residues. V was pared by 0 bases and J by 6 bases, with 2 bases of the junction left unmatched. CDR1 and CDR2 from the germline V gene are LGHNA and YSLEER. The CDR3 DNA is TGCGCCAGCAGCCAAGATCGACAGGGGGATGGCTACACCTTC. As protein: CASSQDRQGDGYTF.

This chain connects TRBV5-4 to TRBJ2-6; D not certain. The CDR3 sequence is 14 residues long. CDR1 is SGHNT, CDR2 YYREEE, per germline (reference sequence). Trimming stripped 5 bases from V and 0 bases from J, with 6 bases between. The CDR3 DNA sequence: TGTGCCAGCAGGTCCCTCTCTGGGGCCAACGTCCTGACTTTC. This encodes CASRSLSGANVLTF.

The V gene is TRBV9, the J gene TRBJ2-3; no firm D call. V was clipped by 2 bases and J by 2 bases, with 9 bases between them. The length of the CDR3 is 14 residues. Germline-derived CDR1 and CDR2 are SGDLS and YYNGEE. CDR3 in DNA: TGTGCCAGCAGCGTCGACCAGAACACAGATACGCAGTATTTT. Its translation: CASSVDQNTDTQYF. Full variable domain (rest looked up from reference TRBV9 and TRBJ2-3): DSGVTQTPKHLITATGQRVTLRCSPRSGDLSVYWYQQSLDQGLQFLIQYYNGEERAKGNILERFSAQQFPDLHSELNLSSLELGDSALYFCASSVDQNTDTQYFGPGTRLTVL.

In this sample, this clone turned up a few times. The chain combines TRBV19 with TRBJ1-5, with D tentatively TRBD1 (5 bases). Trimming removed 6 bases from V and 2 bases from J, with 11 bases in between. CDR1 is LNHDA and CDR2 is SQIVND in the germline V gene (reference sequence). The CDR3 extends over 14 amino acids. CDR3 in amino acids: CASRPAGGNQPQHF. In DNA form, the CDR3 reads TGTGCCAGTAGACCGGCGGGGGGCAATCAGCCCCAGCATTTT.

J is TRBJ2-5 and V is TRBV6-5; the D gene could be TRBD1 or TRBD2 (5 bases each). Trimming took 0 bases from V and 4 from J, leaving 12 bases between them. This CDR3 has 15 amino acids. Germline V gene data show CDR1 as MNHEY and CDR2 as SVGAGI. CDR3 bases: TGTGCCAGCAGTTACTCCCAGGGTCGGGGAGAGACCCAGTACTTC. Its protein is CASSYSQGRGETQYF.

This sequence joins TRBV12-5 and TRBJ2-1, with D uncertain. Per the germline V gene, CDR1 is LGHNT and CDR2 is FRNRAP. This CDR3 contains 16 residues. The V and J ends lost 5 bases and 0 bases respectively, with 14 bases between them. The CDR3 spells CASGPTDTSSYNEQFF. CDR3 nucleotides: TGTGCTAGTGGTCCCACCGACACCAGCTCCTACAATGAGCAGTTCTTC.